This T cell receptor beta chain was captured by sequencing in a study of glioma-infiltrating T cells. Study results and caveats: Above-expected tissue-blood divergence occurred in all gliomas, most in low-grade ones.

This clonotype showed up many times. What it binds is not known. Using RNA template, CDR3s of TCR alpha and beta were amplified with iRepertoire arm-PCR. TCRdb used MiXCR to reprocess the multiplex PCR reads, holding one entry per CDR3 protein. Of approximately 120,000 distinct CDR3 sequences in the sample, about 25% were seen once. The clonotype originates from a human donor with low-grade glioma or glioblastoma, undergoing nonglioma brain surgery, or in good health (not recorded which). The sample comprised glioma tissue, nonneoplastic brain tissue, or PBMCs (not recorded which).

CDR3 bases: TGCAGCGGAAAGACAGGGAGTGGAAACACCATATATTTT. As protein: CSGKTGSGNTIYF. This rearrangement joins TRBV29-1 to TRBJ1-3, with 7 bases matching TRBD1. There are 13 residues in the CDR3. The J segment lost 3 bases and the V segment lost 7 bases, leaving 6 bases of the junction unmatched. In germline, CDR1 is SQVTM, CDR2 ANQGSEA.